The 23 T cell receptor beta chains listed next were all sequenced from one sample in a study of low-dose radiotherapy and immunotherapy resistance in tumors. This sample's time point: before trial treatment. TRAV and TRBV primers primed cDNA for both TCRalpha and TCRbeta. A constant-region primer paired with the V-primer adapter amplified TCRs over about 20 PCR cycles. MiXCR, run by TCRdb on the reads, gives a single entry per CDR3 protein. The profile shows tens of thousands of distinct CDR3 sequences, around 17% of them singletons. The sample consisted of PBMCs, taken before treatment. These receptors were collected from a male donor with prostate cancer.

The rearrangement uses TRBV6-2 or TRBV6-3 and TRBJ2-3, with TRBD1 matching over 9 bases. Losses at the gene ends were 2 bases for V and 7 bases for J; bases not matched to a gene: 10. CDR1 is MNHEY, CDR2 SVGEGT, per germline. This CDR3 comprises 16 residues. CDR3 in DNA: TGTGCCAGCAGTTACCCCGGTGGGACAGGGATCAATACGCAGTATTTT. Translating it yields CASSYPGGTGINTQYF.

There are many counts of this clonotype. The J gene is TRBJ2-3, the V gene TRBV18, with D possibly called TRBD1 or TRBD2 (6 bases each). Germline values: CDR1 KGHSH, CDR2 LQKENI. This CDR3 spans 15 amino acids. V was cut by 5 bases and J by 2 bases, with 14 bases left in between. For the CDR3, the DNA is TGTGCCAGCTCATCCGTGGGGGGCCCCACAGATACGCAGTATTTT. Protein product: CASSSVGGPTDTQYF.

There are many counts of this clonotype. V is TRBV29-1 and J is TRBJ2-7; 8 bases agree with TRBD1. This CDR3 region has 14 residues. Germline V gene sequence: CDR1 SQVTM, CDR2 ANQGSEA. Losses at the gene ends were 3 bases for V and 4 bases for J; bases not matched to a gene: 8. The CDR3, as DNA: TGCAGCGTTGAGCCTCTTACAGGGGGGTACGAGCAGTACTTC. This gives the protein CSVEPLTGGYEQYF.

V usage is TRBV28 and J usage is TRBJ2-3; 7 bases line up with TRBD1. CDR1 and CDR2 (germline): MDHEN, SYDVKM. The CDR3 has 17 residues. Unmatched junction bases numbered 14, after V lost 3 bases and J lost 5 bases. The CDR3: CASSFTQWEQGRDTQYF. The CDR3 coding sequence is TGTGCCAGCAGTTTCACTCAATGGGAACAGGGGAGAGATACGCAGTATTTT.

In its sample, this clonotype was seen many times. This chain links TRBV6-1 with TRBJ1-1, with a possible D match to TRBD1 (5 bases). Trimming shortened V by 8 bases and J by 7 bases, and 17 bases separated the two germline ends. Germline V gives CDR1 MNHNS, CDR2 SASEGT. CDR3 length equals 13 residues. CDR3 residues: CASPELRAGEAFF. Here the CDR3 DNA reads TGTGCCAGCCCGGAGCTCAGGGCAGGTGAAGCTTTCTTT.

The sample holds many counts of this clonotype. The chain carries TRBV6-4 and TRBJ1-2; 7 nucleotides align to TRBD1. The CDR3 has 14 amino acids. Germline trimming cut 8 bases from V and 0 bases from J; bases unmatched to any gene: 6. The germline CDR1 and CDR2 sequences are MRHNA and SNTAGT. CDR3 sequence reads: CASARDRSNYGYTF. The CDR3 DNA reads TGTGCCAGCGCCCGGGACAGATCTAACTATGGCTACACCTTC.

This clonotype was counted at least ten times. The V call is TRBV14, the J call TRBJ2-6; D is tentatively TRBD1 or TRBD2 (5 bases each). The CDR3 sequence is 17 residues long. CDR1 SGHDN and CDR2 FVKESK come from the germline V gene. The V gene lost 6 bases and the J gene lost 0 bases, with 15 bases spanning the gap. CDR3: CASRPGPLGSGANVLTF. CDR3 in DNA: TGTGCCAGCAGGCCGGGACCGCTAGGCTCTGGGGCCAACGTCCTGACTTTC.

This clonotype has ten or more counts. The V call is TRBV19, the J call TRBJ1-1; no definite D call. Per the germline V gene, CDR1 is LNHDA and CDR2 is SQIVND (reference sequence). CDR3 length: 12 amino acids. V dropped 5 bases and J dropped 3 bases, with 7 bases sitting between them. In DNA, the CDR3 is TGTGCCAGTAGTGTGGGATACACTGAAGCTTTCTTT. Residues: CASSVGYTEAFF.

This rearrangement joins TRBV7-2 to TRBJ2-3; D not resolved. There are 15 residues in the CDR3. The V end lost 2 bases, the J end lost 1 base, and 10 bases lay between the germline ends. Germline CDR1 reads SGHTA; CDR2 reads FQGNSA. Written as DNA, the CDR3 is TGTGCCAGCAGCTTACGGTCAGGCCGCACAGATACGCAGTATTTT. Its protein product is CASSLRSGRTDTQYF.

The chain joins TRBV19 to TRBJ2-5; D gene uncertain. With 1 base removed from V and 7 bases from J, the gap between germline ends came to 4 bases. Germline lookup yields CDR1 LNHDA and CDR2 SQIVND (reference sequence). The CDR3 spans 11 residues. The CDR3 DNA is TGTGCCAGTAGTATAGCTGGGACCCAGTACTTC. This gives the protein CASSIAGTQYF.

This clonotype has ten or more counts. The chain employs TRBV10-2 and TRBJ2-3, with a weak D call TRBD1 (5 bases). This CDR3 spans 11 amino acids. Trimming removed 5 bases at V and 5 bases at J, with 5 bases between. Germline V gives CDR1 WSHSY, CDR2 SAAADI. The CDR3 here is CASSQGDTQYF. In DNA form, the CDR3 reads TGCGCCAGCAGTCAGGGAGATACGCAGTATTTT.

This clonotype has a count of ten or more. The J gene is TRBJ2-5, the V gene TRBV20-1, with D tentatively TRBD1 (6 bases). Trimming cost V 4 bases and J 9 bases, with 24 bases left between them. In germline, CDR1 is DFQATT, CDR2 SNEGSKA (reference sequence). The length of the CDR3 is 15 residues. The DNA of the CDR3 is TGCAGTGCTACCCCTAGGGGGACGGCTGACGAGGCCCAGTACTTC. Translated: CSATPRGTADEAQYF.

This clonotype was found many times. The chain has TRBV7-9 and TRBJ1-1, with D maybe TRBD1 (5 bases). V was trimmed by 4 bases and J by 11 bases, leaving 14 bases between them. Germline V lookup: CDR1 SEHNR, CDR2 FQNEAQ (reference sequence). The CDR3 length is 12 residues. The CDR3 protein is CASSYGGSWAFF. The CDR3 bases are TGTGCCAGCAGCTACGGGGGGAGCTGGGCTTTCTTT.

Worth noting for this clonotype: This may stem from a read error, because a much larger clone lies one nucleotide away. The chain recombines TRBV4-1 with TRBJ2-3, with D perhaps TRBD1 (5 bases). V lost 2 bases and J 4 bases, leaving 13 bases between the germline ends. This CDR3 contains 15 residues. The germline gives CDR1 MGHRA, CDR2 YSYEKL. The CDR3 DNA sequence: TGCGCCAGCAGCCAACCTATAAGGGGCCCAGATACGCAGTATTTT. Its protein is CASSQPIRGPDTQYF.

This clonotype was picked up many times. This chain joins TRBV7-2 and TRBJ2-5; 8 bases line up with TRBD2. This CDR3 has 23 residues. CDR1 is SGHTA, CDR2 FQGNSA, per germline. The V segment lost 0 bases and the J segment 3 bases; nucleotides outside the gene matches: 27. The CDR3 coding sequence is TGTGCCAGCAGCTTAGCCCCTGGGTATCGTGGCTGGCGGGGGGTTGGAGGGGAAGAGACCCAGTACTTC. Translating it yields CASSLAPGYRGWRGVGGEETQYF.

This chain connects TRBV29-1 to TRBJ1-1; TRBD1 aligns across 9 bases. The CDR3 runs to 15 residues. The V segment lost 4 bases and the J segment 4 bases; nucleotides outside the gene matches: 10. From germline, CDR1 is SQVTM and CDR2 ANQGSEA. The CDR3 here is CSVGYRGRRGTEAFF. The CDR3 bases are TGCAGCGTTGGGTACAGGGGGCGGCGTGGCACTGAAGCTTTCTTT.

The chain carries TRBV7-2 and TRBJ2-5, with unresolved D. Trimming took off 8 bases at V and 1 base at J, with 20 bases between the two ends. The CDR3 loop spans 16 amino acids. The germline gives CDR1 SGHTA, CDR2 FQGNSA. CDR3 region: CASGVSRVGAQETQYF. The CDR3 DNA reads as TGTGCCAGCGGGGTTTCCCGGGTTGGAGCCCAAGAGACCCAGTACTTC.

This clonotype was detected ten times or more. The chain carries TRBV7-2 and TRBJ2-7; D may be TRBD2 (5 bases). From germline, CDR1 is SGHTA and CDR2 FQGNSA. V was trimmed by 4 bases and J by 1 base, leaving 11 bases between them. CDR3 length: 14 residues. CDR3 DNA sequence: TGTGCCAGCAGCTCATCCCCGGGGTCCTACGAGCAGTACTTC. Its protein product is CASSSSPGSYEQYF.

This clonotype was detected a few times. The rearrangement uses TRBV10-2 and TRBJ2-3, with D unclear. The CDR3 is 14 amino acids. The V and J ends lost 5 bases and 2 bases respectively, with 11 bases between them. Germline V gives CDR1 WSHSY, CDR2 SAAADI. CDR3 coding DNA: TGCGCCAGCAGTCGAGCAGTGAACACAGATACGCAGTATTTT. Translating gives CASSRAVNTDTQYF.

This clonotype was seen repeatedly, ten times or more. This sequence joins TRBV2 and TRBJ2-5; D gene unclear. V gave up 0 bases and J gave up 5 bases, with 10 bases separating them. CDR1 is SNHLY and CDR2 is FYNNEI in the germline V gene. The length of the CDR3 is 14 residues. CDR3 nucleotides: TGTGCCAGCAGTGAAGCGCTTCGATGGGAGACCCAGTACTTC. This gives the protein CASSEALRWETQYF. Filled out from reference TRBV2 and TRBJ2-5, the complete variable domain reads EPEVTQTPSHQVTQMGQEVILRCVPISNHLYFYWYRQILGQKVEFLVSFYNNEISEKSEIFDDQFSVERPDGSNFTLKIRSTKLEDSAMYFCASSEALRWETQYFGPGTRLLVL.

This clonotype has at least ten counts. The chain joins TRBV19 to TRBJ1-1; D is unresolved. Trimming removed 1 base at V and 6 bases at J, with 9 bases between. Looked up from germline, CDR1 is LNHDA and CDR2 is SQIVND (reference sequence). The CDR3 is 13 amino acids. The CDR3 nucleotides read TGTGCCAGTAGTATAGGCACCGGGGCTGAAGCTTTCTTT. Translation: CASSIGTGAEAFF. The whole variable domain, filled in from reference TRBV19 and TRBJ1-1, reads DGGITQSPKYLFRKEGQNVTLSCEQNLNHDAMYWYRQDPGQGLRLIYYSQIVNDFQKGDIAEGYSVSREKKESFPLTVTSAQKNPTAFYLCASSIGTGAEAFFGQGTRLTVV.

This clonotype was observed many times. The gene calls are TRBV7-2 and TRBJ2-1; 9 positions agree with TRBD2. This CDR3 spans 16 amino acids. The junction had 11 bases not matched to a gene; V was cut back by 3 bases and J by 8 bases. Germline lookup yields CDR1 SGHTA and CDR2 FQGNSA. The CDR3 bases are TGTGCCAGCAGCTTTGCTGGCGGGGGGGGGGCGGATGAGCAGTTCTTC. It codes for CASSFAGGGGADEQFF.

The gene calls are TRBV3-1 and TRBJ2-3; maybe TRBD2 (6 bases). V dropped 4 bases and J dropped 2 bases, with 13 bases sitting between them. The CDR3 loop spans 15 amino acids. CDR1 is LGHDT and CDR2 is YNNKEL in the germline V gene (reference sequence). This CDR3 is CASSLRGSLTDTQYF. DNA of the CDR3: TGTGCCAGCAGCCTGCGGGGTAGCCTCACAGATACGCAGTATTTT.